The 31 T cell receptor beta chains below all came from one sample that was sequenced in a study of beta chain features in type 1 diabetes. Of the isolated RNA, all was reverse transcribed, and so the sequenced material was expressed TCRB transcripts. The table came from immunoSEQ multiplex PCR; TCRdb's copy has only in-frame clones and leaves some out. The table lists about 900,000 clones, roughly 15% of them singletons. Sequenced: naive CD4+ T cells from blood. The receptors come from a woman aged 18-29 years in good health.

There are a few counts of this clone. V is TRBV6-5 and J is TRBJ1-5; unclear D gene. Per the germline V gene, CDR1 is MNHEY and CDR2 is SVGAGI. The V gene lost 6 bases and the J gene lost 3 bases, with 9 bases spanning the gap. The CDR3 totals 13 residues. The DNA for the CDR3 is TGTGCCAGCAGACCGGGAATCAATCAGCCCCAGCATTTT. Translated: CASRPGINQPQHF.

This clone was seen only a few times. The sample carries other DNA sequences with the same CDR3. V usage is TRBV28 and J usage is TRBJ2-3, with no clear D. CDR3 length: 14 residues. V shed 6 bases and J shed 1 base, with 11 bases lying between them. The germline CDR1 and CDR2 sequences are MDHEN and SYDVKM. CDR3 DNA: TGTGCCAGCAGCCGGGCCGGCCGCACAGATACGCAGTATTTT. Translating it yields CASSRAGRTDTQYF.

This chain joins TRBV2 and TRBJ2-2; 10 bases are shared with TRBD2. After removal of 4 bases from V and 5 bases from J, the junction contained 10 bases not matched to a gene. Germline loops: CDR1 SNHLY, CDR2 FYNNEI. The CDR3 has 17 residues. CDR3 amino acids: CASSADSGRALTGELFF. The CDR3 DNA reads TGTGCCAGCAGTGCCGACAGCGGGAGGGCCCTAACCGGGGAGCTGTTTTTT. The full variable domain, its missing parts supplied by reference TRBV2 and TRBJ2-2, is EPEVTQTPSHQVTQMGQEVILRCVPISNHLYFYWYRQILGQKVEFLVSFYNNEISEKSEIFDDQFSVERPDGSNFTLKIRSTKLEDSAMYFCASSADSGRALTGELFFGEGSRLTVL.

The chain employs TRBV28 and TRBJ2-7; D is tentatively TRBD1 or TRBD2 (5 bases each). The CDR3 is 15 residues long. Germline V gives CDR1 MDHEN, CDR2 SYDVKM. The ends were cut back, 2 bases at V and 5 bases at J, with 16 bases in the middle. Here the CDR3 DNA reads TGTGCCAGCAGTTTACCTTGGGGGTCCATGGACGAGCAGTACTTC. Protein sequence: CASSLPWGSMDEQYF.

The chain uses TRBV7-2 and TRBJ2-7; 9 nucleotides match TRBD2. The length of the CDR3 is 14 residues. Germline trimming cut 6 bases from V and 6 bases from J; bases unmatched to any gene: 9. Per the germline V gene, CDR1 is SGHTA and CDR2 is FQGNSA. The CDR3 is CASSLAGLVSEQYF. The CDR3 bases are TGTGCCAGCAGTCTAGCGGGACTTGTCTCCGAGCAGTACTTC.

This clone has a handful of counts. The chain recombines TRBV18 with TRBJ2-5; D remains unclear. The V gene lost 6 bases and the J gene lost 4 bases, with 9 bases spanning the gap. CDR3 length equals 12 residues. Germline V gene sequence: CDR1 KGHSH, CDR2 LQKENI. CDR3 DNA: TGTGCCAGCTCGCCAATTTCAGAGACCCAGTACTTC. Its protein is CASSPISETQYF. Full variable domain (rest looked up from reference TRBV18 and TRBJ2-5): NAGVMQNPRHLVRRRGQEARLRCSPMKGHSHVYWYRQLPEEGLKFMVYLQKENIIDESGMPKERFSAEFPKEGPSILRIQQVVRGDSAAYFCASSPISETQYFGPGTRLLVL.

This clone was counted a few times. The J gene is TRBJ2-1, the V gene TRBV28; 7 bases fit TRBD2. Germline V gene sequence: CDR1 MDHEN, CDR2 SYDVKM. After removal of 6 bases from V and 6 bases from J, the junction contained 5 bases not matched to a gene. The CDR3 has 13 amino acids. CDR3 loop: CASRGTTSNEQFF. The CDR3 DNA follows: TGTGCCAGCAGGGGGACTACCTCCAATGAGCAGTTCTTC.

J is TRBJ2-5 and V is TRBV11-2, with D possibly being TRBD1 or TRBD2 (5 bases each). This CDR3 comprises 15 residues. Deletions cut 2 bases from V and 2 bases from J, with 12 bases between. The V gene's germline CDR1 is SGHAT and CDR2 FQNNGV. This CDR3 is CASSLSGTPQETQYF. As DNA, the CDR3 is TGTGCCAGCAGCTTATCGGGGACGCCTCAAGAGACCCAGTACTTC.

This clone was found a few times. The chain employs TRBV9 and TRBJ2-3; maybe TRBD2 (6 bases). The CDR3 is 15 amino acids. From germline, CDR1 is SGDLS and CDR2 YYNGEE. The V and J ends lost 1 base and 3 bases respectively, with 12 bases between them. The CDR3 reads CASSVLAIRTDTQYF. The CDR3 DNA sequence: TGTGCCAGCAGCGTACTAGCGATTAGGACAGATACGCAGTATTTT.

The chain joins TRBV5-4 to TRBJ2-7; TRBD1 agrees at 8 bases. CDR1 SGHNT and CDR2 YYREEE come from the germline V gene (reference sequence). Germline trimming cut 2 bases from V and 2 bases from J; bases unmatched to any gene: 6. The CDR3 consists of 15 residues. This chain's CDR3 is CASSFTGQGAYEQYF. The CDR3 DNA reads TGTGCCAGCAGCTTCACAGGACAGGGAGCCTACGAGCAGTACTTC.

This clone was recorded a few times. The rearrangement joins TRBV29-1 to TRBJ1-2; 7 positions agree with TRBD1. The germline V gene encodes CDR1 SQVTM and CDR2 ANQGSEA. CDR3 length equals 11 residues. Germline trimming cut 7 bases from V and 3 bases from J; bases unmatched to any gene: 2. The CDR3 is CSGGTDYGYTF. In DNA, the CDR3 is TGCAGCGGGGGGACAGACTATGGCTACACCTTC.

This chain connects TRBV29-1 to TRBJ2-5, with D perhaps matching TRBD2 (6 bases). Looked up from germline, CDR1 is SQVTM and CDR2 is ANQGSEA. The V end lost 7 bases, the J end lost 1 base, and 22 bases lay between the germline ends. This CDR3 is 16 amino acids long. The CDR3 nucleotides are TGCAGCGCAGAACGGGTAGACCTAGCGCCCCAAGAGACCCAGTACTTC. Translated: CSAERVDLAPQETQYF.

The chain has TRBV5-1 and TRBJ2-3; 11 nucleotides match TRBD2. CDR1 is SGHRS, CDR2 YFSETQ, per germline. CDR3 size: 19 residues. Losses at the gene ends were 1 base for V and 0 bases for J; bases not matched to a gene: 10. The DNA for the CDR3 is TGCGCCAGCAGCTTGTCCCGGACTCGACTAGCGGGAAGCACAGATACGCAGTATTTT. Translating it yields CASSLSRTRLAGSTDTQYF.

This clone came up a few times. V gene TRBV5-1 combines with J gene TRBJ1-4; the D gene is possibly TRBD1 (5 bases). Per germline, CDR1 SGHRS and CDR2 YFSETQ. Trimming cost V 5 bases and J 7 bases, with 12 bases left between them. This CDR3 is built from 13 residues. The DNA of the CDR3 is TGCGCCAGCAGACAAGGGAGGGGTGAAAAACTGTTTTTT. Its protein is CASRQGRGEKLFF.

This clone was seen only a few times. CDR3 in DNA: TGTGCCAGCAGTTCAGCCCAGGGCGGGAATGAGCAGTTCTTC. This gives the protein CASSSAQGGNEQFF. J is TRBJ2-1 and V is TRBV28; D may match TRBD1 or TRBD2 (5 bases each). This CDR3 has 14 amino acids. The germline gives CDR1 MDHEN, CDR2 SYDVKM. Trimming cost V 4 bases and J 7 bases, with 14 bases left between them. Combining the CDR3 with reference TRBV28 and TRBJ2-1 gives the whole variable domain DVKVTQSSRYLVKRTGEKVFLECVQDMDHENMFWYRQDPGLGLRLIYFSYDVKMKEKGDIPEGYSVSREKKERFSLILESASTNQTSMYLCASSSAQGGNEQFFGPGTRLTVL.

There are a few counts of this clone. This chain links TRBV7-3 with TRBJ2-3; 10 positions agree with TRBD2. This CDR3 contains 16 residues. V lost 4 bases, J lost 5 bases, and 9 bases stayed unmatched. Germline values: CDR1 SGHTA, CDR2 FQGTGA. CDR3 protein: CASSSSLAGVIDTQYF. The CDR3 DNA is TGTGCCAGCAGCTCCAGCCTAGCGGGAGTAATAGATACGCAGTATTTT.

There are a few counts of this clone. The chain is built from TRBV10-3 and TRBJ2-7; 10 bases agree with TRBD1. This CDR3 spans 14 amino acids. The germline V gene has CDR1 ENHRY and CDR2 SYGVKD. With V trimmed by 10 bases and J by 3 bases, 9 bases remained unmatched. The CDR3 bases are TGTGCCAGCAGGCCGGGACAGGGGAGCTACGAGCAGTACTTC. This encodes CASRPGQGSYEQYF.

The rearrangement joins TRBV7-9 to TRBJ1-2; D remains ambiguous. The CDR3 length is 15 residues. Germline CDR1 is SEHNR and CDR2 is FQNEAQ (reference sequence). Between the trimmed V and J ends, which lost 0 bases and 5 bases, there was a span of 13 bases. This chain's CDR3 is CASSLASTPAYGYTF. In DNA form, the CDR3 reads TGTGCCAGCAGCTTAGCATCCACCCCCGCGTATGGCTACACCTTC.

This chain uses TRBV11-3 with TRBJ2-1, with D possibly TRBD2 on 5 matching bases. The CDR3 runs 15 residues. The germline V gene encodes CDR1 SGHNT and CDR2 YENEEA. Trimming removed 5 bases at V and 2 bases at J, with 13 bases between. CDR3 amino acids: CASSPAARAYNEQFF. Here the CDR3 DNA reads TGTGCCAGCAGCCCCGCCGCGCGGGCCTACAATGAGCAGTTCTTC.

This clone was found a few times. The CDR3 DNA follows: TGTGCCAGCAGCGTAGCACTATTCTCAGATACGCAGTATTTT. It encodes CASSVALFSDTQYF. The chain couples TRBV9 to TRBJ2-3; D uncertain. CDR3 size: 14 residues. The germline gives CDR1 SGDLS, CDR2 YYNGEE. The ends were cut back, 0 bases at V and 4 bases at J, with 9 bases in the middle.

The chain couples TRBV7-6 to TRBJ2-2, with a weak D call TRBD2 (6 bases). Germline CDR1 SGHVS, CDR2 FNYEAQ. The V end was cut by 8 bases, the J end by 1 base, with 11 bases between. The CDR3 extends over 14 amino acids. The chain's CDR3 is CASGRGLNTGELFF. As DNA, the CDR3 is TGTGCCAGCGGTCGGGGACTGAACACCGGGGAGCTGTTTTTT.

The chain carries TRBV29-1 and TRBJ2-3; no definite D call. The CDR3 consists of 14 residues. Between the trimmed V and J ends, which lost 4 bases and 0 bases, there was a span of 11 bases. CDR1 SQVTM and CDR2 ANQGSEA come from the germline V gene. CDR3 in DNA: TGCAGCGTTGGGTCTTGGGCTAGCACAGATACGCAGTATTTT. Protein product: CSVGSWASTDTQYF.

This clone was counted a few times. The chain uses TRBV5-1 and TRBJ2-3; the D is unclear. Trimming took off 0 bases at V and 0 bases at J, with 5 bases between the two ends. The germline CDR1 and CDR2 sequences are SGHRS and YFSETQ. The CDR3 is made up of 14 amino acids. The CDR3 loop is CASSLATSTDTQYF. For the CDR3, the DNA is TGCGCCAGCAGCTTGGCAACTAGCACAGATACGCAGTATTTT.

This clone was picked up a small number of times. The rearrangement uses TRBV15 and TRBJ2-5; 8 bases match TRBD1. Losses at the gene ends were 0 bases for V and 7 bases for J; bases not matched to a gene: 7. Germline loops: CDR1 LNHNV, CDR2 YYDKDF (reference sequence). This CDR3 is built from 15 residues. CDR3 sequence reads: CATSRDLLGTGTQYF. The CDR3 DNA reads as TGTGCCACCAGCAGAGATTTATTAGGGACAGGGACCCAGTACTTC.

This clone has more than one count but fewer than ten. The V gene is TRBV5-4, the J gene TRBJ1-2; tentatively, D is TRBD1 (6 bases). The CDR3 loop spans 14 amino acids. Deletions cut 2 bases from V and 2 bases from J, with 10 bases between. Germline-derived CDR1 and CDR2 are SGHNT and YYREEE (reference sequence). This chain's CDR3 is CASSLPQGNYGYTF. The CDR3 bases are TGTGCCAGCAGCTTACCGCAGGGGAACTATGGCTACACCTTC.

This clone has just a few counts. This sequence joins TRBV2 and TRBJ1-1; no firm D call. The V gene's germline CDR1 is SNHLY and CDR2 FYNNEI. This CDR3 spans 13 amino acids. V was pared by 8 bases and J by 1 base, with 11 bases between. The CDR3 DNA reads as TGTGCCAGCCAACTCCAGCCGAACACTGAAGCTTTCTTT. Its translation: CASQLQPNTEAFF.

This clone was seen only a few times. The rearrangement links TRBV29-1 to TRBJ2-1, with TRBD2 as a possible D gene (6 bases). CDR1 and CDR2 (germline): SQVTM, ANQGSEA. The V and J ends lost 4 bases and 6 bases respectively, with 10 bases between them. This CDR3 is built from 12 residues. CDR3 coding DNA: TGCAGCGTTGTGGAGGGTTCCAATGAGCAGTTCTTC. This gives the protein CSVVEGSNEQFF.

A few counts support this clone. The chain uses TRBV7-3 and TRBJ2-2; D is tentatively TRBD1 or TRBD2 (6 bases each). The germline V gene has CDR1 SGHTA and CDR2 FQGTGA. Deletions cut 1 base from V and 8 bases from J, with 17 bases between. The CDR3 runs 16 residues. The CDR3 nucleotides read TGTGCCAGCAGCTTAATGGGGGGCACCCGTGGAGGGGAGCTGTTTTTT. Protein product: CASSLMGGTRGGELFF.

This clone was seen only once. This rearrangement joins TRBV7-9 to TRBJ1-4, with D unresolved. Germline V gene sequence: CDR1 SEHNR, CDR2 FQNEAQ (reference sequence). The CDR3 runs 15 residues. The ends were cut back, 2 bases at V and 6 bases at J, with 13 bases in the middle. The CDR3 DNA follows: TGTGCCAGCAGCTTAATGGGAGACTTGGATGAAAAACTGTTTTTT. Amino acids: CASSLMGDLDEKLFF.

The chain uses TRBV23-1 and TRBJ2-7; D is unclear. TRBV23-1 is recorded as an ORF, its role being uncertain. Trimming pared 3 bases from V and 2 bases from J, leaving 8 bases between. The CDR3 spans 13 residues. This chain's CDR3 is CASSQRLTYEQYF. In DNA form, the CDR3 reads TGCGCCAGCAGTCAGCGACTTACCTACGAGCAGTACTTC.

The chain combines TRBV7-8 with TRBJ2-5, with 8 bases that match TRBD1. After removal of 6 bases from V and 2 bases from J, the junction contained 5 bases not matched to a gene. The length of the CDR3 is 14 residues. Germline CDR1 is SGHVS and CDR2 is FQNEAQ. For the CDR3, the DNA is TGTGCCAGCAGATCGACAGGGGTACAAGAGACCCAGTACTTC. As protein: CASRSTGVQETQYF.